Listed here is a single T cell receptor beta chain. The antigen remains unidentified. This sample stems from a study of T-cell reconstitution after alpha-beta-depleted transplantation in children. Preparation of the TCRbeta library used unique molecular identifiers. Using its own MiXCR run on the PCR reads, TCRdb lists one record per CDR3 protein. The sample carries hundreds of thousands of distinct CDR3 sequences, approximately 15% recorded once. The CDR3 has 14 amino acids. V gave up 4 bases and J gave up 3 bases; unmatched junction bases: 4. Germline loops: CDR1 SEHNR, CDR2 FQNEAQ (reference sequence). Study-wide findings and caveats: High day-60 TCRbeta diversity in some patients came from surviving recipient T cells and thymic progenitors. Expanded graft clones numbering several hundred reportedly gave rise to alpha-beta T cells about two months after transplant. T-cell numbers and diversity one year post-transplant derived largely from freshly generated T cells.

The starting material was PBMCs, mostly from graft donor cells, obtained 360 days after TCRalphabeta/CD19-depleted stem cell transplant. This chain connects TRBV7-9 to TRBJ2-7, with 9 positions matching TRBD1. The source is a male patient between 2 and 15 years old who had a stem cell transplant for acute lymphoblastic leukemia, so the T cells may come from the graft donor. CDR3 sequence: CASSSGQGLYEQYF. The CDR3 DNA follows: TGTGCCAGCAGCTCGGGACAGGGCCTCTACGAGCAGTACTTC.